This T cell receptor beta chain appears in the sequencing data of a study of Graves' ophthalmopathy and Graves' hyperthyroidism. Amplification from RNA transcripts yielded the TCR beta CDR3 regions. The first-round RT-PCR employed HTBI primers together with the Qiagen OneStep RT-PCR kit. A multiplex PCR was then performed as the second round. In TCRdb, the multiplex PCR reads were re-called with MiXCR into one record per CDR3 protein. This table holds approximately 410,000 distinct CDR3 sequences, 15% found once. In this sample, this clonotype turned up a few times. Its antigen remains unknown. At one of its ends the junction is not consistent with the germline gene, which may arise from a read error. Whole-study results and caveats: Clonotypes were expanded in thyroid at above 0.001 frequency, and most also appeared in blood.

The CDR3 is made up of 15 amino acids. The V gene's germline CDR1 is SEHNR and CDR2 FQNEAQ (reference sequence). Stable hyperthyroidism denotes an absence of ophthalmopathy throughout 18 months of follow-up. Researchers turned away patients with other autoimmune diseases, uncontrolled infections, pregnancy or lactation. This clonotype was obtained from a woman younger than 35 with stable Graves' hyperthyroidism. The material sequenced was peripheral blood. The rearrangement joins TRBV7-9 to TRBJ2-5, with 7 bases matching TRBD1. The CDR3: CASSLGQSVQETQYF. The CDR3 DNA reads TGTGCCAGCAGCTTGGGACAGTCCGTCCAAGAGACCCAGTACTTT. Complete variable domain (other parts from reference TRBV7-9 and TRBJ2-5): DTGVSQNPRHKITKRGQNVTFRCDPISEHNRLYWYRQTLGQGPEFLTYFQNEAQLEKSRLLSDRFSAERPKGSFSTLEIQRTEQGDSAMYLCASSLGQSVQETQYFGPGTRLLVL.